Following are 2 T cell receptor beta chains from one sample sequenced in a study of graft-versus-host responses after intestinal transplantation. These receptors are not linked to any known antigen. The method was immunoSEQ multiplex PCR; TCRdb's version includes in-frame clones alone and lacks a portion of them. The sample carries about 110,000 clones, around 94% recorded once. The material sequenced was unstimulated CD4+ T cells sorted from spleen or lymph node cells, taken before transplant. These receptors all come from a human donor who was the organ donor for an intestinal transplant.

This chain links TRBV11-2 with TRBJ2-3; TRBD1 might be the D (6 bases). The CDR3 sequence is 15 residues long. The germline V gene has CDR1 SGHAT and CDR2 FQNNGV. Trimming cost V 1 base and J 6 bases, with 14 bases left between them. The CDR3 DNA sequence: TGTGCCAGCAGCTTAGTAGGGATGACAGGTGATACGCAGTATTTT. It specifies CASSLVGMTGDTQYF.

The chain joins TRBV7-8 to TRBJ2-5; TRBD2 agrees at 8 bases. The CDR3 is 17 amino acids. V was clipped by 5 bases and J by 2 bases; unmatched bases: 13. Looked up from germline, CDR1 is SGHVS and CDR2 is FQNEAQ. For the CDR3, the DNA is TGTGCCAGCAGCGCCCGGACTAGCAGAGGGGGGCAAGAGACCCAGTACTTC. As protein: CASSARTSRGGQETQYF.